One T cell receptor beta chain is described in this entry. This clone was observed a handful of times. Its antigen is currently not known. No base quality values were provided; no much bigger clone lies one nucleotide off. In total, roughly 670 healthy bone marrow donors made up the cohort. Cohort members were all nominally healthy when sampled, although unrecorded immune exposures were likely present. The donor was CMV seropositive and belonged to the group of a few hundred seropositive cohort members. Each donor provided a peripheral blood sample, and peripheral blood mononuclear cells were used for TCR beta sequencing. The Qiagen DNeasy Blood Extraction Kit was used to extract genomic DNA from the blood cell samples. Receptors were amplified or captured by the immunoSEQ multiplex PCR assay. For the multiplex PCR, a mixture combining 60 forward primers for TCR Vbeta segments and 13 reverse primers for TCR Jbeta segments was used. The CDR3 region of rearranged TCR beta genes was amplified from genomic DNA by a multiplex PCR assay. The amplified TCR beta libraries were sequenced on the Illumina HiSeq System as 87-base-pair reads. Per the original workflow: In a later analysis, 80 million or so unique TCR beta chains were counted across the approximately 670 repertoires, and about 10 million of these chains were shared by at least two donors. Raw reads were error-corrected and collapsed into unique sequences by a nearest-neighbor algorithm in which closely related sequences were merged to remove PCR and sequencing errors. Alignment of CDR3 sequences to IMGT reference sequences was used to assign V, D and J gene segments. Each retained sequence needed at least a six-nucleotide match to both a V gene segment and a J gene segment. Rearrangements were called productive when the CDR3 lacked stop codons and stayed in frame with V and J; all others were non-productive. CDR3 was defined according to IMGT convention as the region running from the second conserved V-encoded cysteine to the conserved J-encoded phenylalanine. In an earlier analysis of 587 of the donors, sequences lacking an unambiguous match to a single V gene segment were excluded. In an earlier analysis of a few hundred of the donors, V segments were called functional above 56.7% productive rearrangements and were called segregating when the between-donor standard deviation exceeded 5%. A statistical classification framework was developed to diagnose cytomegalovirus status using the catalog of TCR beta chain sequences. In a later analysis, TCR nucleotide sequences were compared against IMGT/GENE-DB human TR gene sequences so that V and J genes could be assigned. The TCRdist pipeline was used in a later analysis to assign CDR3 sequences and most-parsimonious VDJ recombination scenarios. A later analysis defined each TCR beta chain by its CDR3 amino acid sequence plus V-gene family, and excluded reads lacking a unique V-gene family. A later analysis removed several hundred highly shared, low-generation-probability nucleotide sequences to deal with suspected cross-contamination and a sequencing artifact. A later analysis calculated a clonal expansion index for each public chain from normalized within-repertoire ranks of inferred template counts. In a later analysis, generation probabilities were computed with a VDJ recombination model fitted to out-of-frame rearrangements, and the resulting probabilities were checked against IGoR. A later analysis scored TCR-TCR, TCR-HLA and TCR-CMV co-occurrence with hypergeometric tests, applying a repertoire-size bias correction to TCR pairs. A later analysis estimated false discovery rates by permuting HLA or CMV assignments 20 times. A later analysis grouped co-occurring TCRs with DBSCAN, adding TCRdist sequence similarity when clustering within HLA-allele-positive subsets. Repertoires with fewer than 30,000 or more than 120,000 public chains were left out of co-occurrence clustering, as were roughly five repertoires with anomalous nucleotide sharing. Entries here come from immuneACCESS through TCRdb and include only in-frame sequences with V and J called. Some clones fail to appear in such tables; in the studies checked, an unresolved V gene covers under half of the shortfall, and the cause of the remainder is unknown. V and J calls and clone size are as listed in that table; D and trimming were resolved from the DNA. This sample holds 180,000 or so clones; about 9.4% were observed only once. The ten largest clones represent approximately 1.5% of the sample.

This sample was included in a study of cytomegalovirus exposure and HLA in healthy donors (dated by TCRdb to 2016 to 2017). Regarding the research as a whole: An earlier analysis of some 550 of the donors reported 250 to 300 Gb of sequence data and roughly 110 million unique TCR beta sequences from 150 million to 200 million T cells. An early release that covered 500 to 800 HLA-typed donors contained approximately 290 gigabases of sequencing data and tens of millions of unique TCR sequences. Of the roughly 400 genotyped donors, 75% to 85% were placed in the genetic ancestry cluster associated with self-reported Caucasian donors. The study aimed to test whether signatures of past pathogen exposure could be identified by cataloging public T cell receptors. The T cell repertoires of around 670 subjects were profiled by immunosequencing and related to cytomegalovirus serostatus. A separate validation cohort of approximately 130 different subjects was used in addition to the 666-subject first cohort. To predict cytomegalovirus infection status, the study brought together high-throughput TCR immunosequencing, statistical association of individual TCRs with disease status, and machine learning. A later analysis re-analyzed previously published TCR beta repertoires from about 600 donors and added high-resolution HLA genotyping to study TCR occurrence patterns. Rather than using new phenotypic data, the later analysis identified candidate immune exposures from TCR beta sequences and from how often those sequences occurred across donors. In an earlier analysis of 500 to 650 of the donors, high-throughput TCR beta sequencing was used to judge whether each TCR beta V gene segment behaved as functional or pseudogenic. Donor age, sex, ethnicity and CMV serostatus were compiled together with the repertoire data. Genome-wide SNP genotypes for about 65% of the 666 donors were used in a later genetic analysis, which treated that subset as a discovery cohort. Every repertoire in the discovery cohort had been generated on one and the same sequencing platform. HLA typing covered class I and class II loci at four-digit resolution. The number of typed donors differed by locus: roughly 620-640 for A, B, C, DRB1 and DQB1; approximately 530 for DQA1; roughly 600 for DPA1; and around 490 for DPB1. Because of strong linkage in the cohort, roughly five DR-DQ haplotypes were treated as single units for association and clustering. Among 398 genotyped donors of the cohort, an average of approximately 240,000 unique TCR beta nucleotide sequences were sequenced per donor, roughly 18% of them non-productive. On the study overall, not on this receptor specifically: In both the original and validation cohorts, the classifier was reported to diagnose cytomegalovirus status with high specificity and sensitivity. Linkage disequilibrium might explain the correlated functional status among segregating V segments, but an unknown experimental factor could not be excluded. When HLA alleles, especially DR and DQ, strongly co-occurred, TCR associations were difficult to assign to individual alleles. Across donors, most TCR sequences were observed very rarely, whereas some public TCRs were present in many individuals. The earlier analysis of fewer than 750 of the donors excluded over 15 rarely observed V segments, including chromosome 9 orphons, because counts were too low. Presence/absence analyses assumed roughly uniform sequencing depth across donors, an assumption that may not hold. In vitro tests confirmed that a few of the cytomegalovirus-associated TCR beta chains recognize cytomegalovirus antigens. In a later analysis, HLA-associated TCR beta chains showed more clonal expansion and lower generation probabilities than non-associated chains that were equally common. Because the 87-base-pair reads could not distinguish some IMGT-functional V segments, including TRBV6-2 and TRBV6-3, those segments were excluded. The study listed 164 TCR beta chains as associated with cytomegalovirus. A further reported finding was that TCR beta sequences accurately predicted the HLA-A and HLA-B alleles for most subjects in the first cohort. Because HLA typing was unavailable for some donors at each locus, only the typed subset was used in association tests. The cohort was sequenced for TCR beta chains only, and without alpha or paired-chain data the features that could be detected were limited. In an earlier analysis of about 600 of the donors, most TCR beta V segments appeared in productive rearrangements about 87% or about 30% of the time, broadly matching IMGT annotations. An association between a missense DCLRE1C variant and V-gene and J-gene trimming of TCR beta chains was found in a later genetic analysis and replicated in an independent cohort. In a later analysis, most CMV-associated TCR beta chains were found to appear HLA-restricted, with HLA associations seemingly driven largely by CMV exposure. In a later analysis, several top co-occurrence clusters were reported to appear linked to parvovirus B19, influenza, CMV and Epstein-Barr virus. For the cohort, immune exposure information was limited to CMV serostatus. In a later genetic analysis, fewer N-insertions in productive TCRs were reported among donors in an Asian-associated ancestry cluster than the roughly 700-donor mean. In a later analysis, the rate of TCR association differed among HLA loci, with DRB1 alleles having the most associated TCRs and HLA-C alleles having the fewest. In a later analysis, around 17,000 TCR beta sequences were associated with specific HLA alleles at a false discovery rate of 0.05. The authors suggested that the approach could potentially be extended to other disease states and immunological phenotypes. A cluster of highly shared sequence variants was judged likely to be a technical artifact of the sequencing pipeline.

The CDR3 sequence holds 16 residues, the cysteine and phenylalanine included. Solely the CDR3 DNA is kept, with 48 bases framed from the first base. CDR1 and CDR2 were assigned from the germline V gene as SGDLS and YYNGEE. At the junction V is shortened by 3 bases and J by 4 bases; bases outside the gene matches: 9. This TCR was recovered from a woman aged 30 to 39 in good health and CMV-seropositive. Sequencing was done on a sample of PBMCs. Recombination joined TRBV9 with TRBJ2-1; 8 bases in the junction line up with TRBD2. The DNA sequence is TGTGCCAGCAGCGGTTCTGCGACTAGCGTATACAATGAGCAGTTCTTC. Its product reads: CASSGSATSVYNEQFF.